This T cell receptor beta chain was recorded in a study of blood T cell repertoires in COVID-19. This CDR3 comprises 14 residues. Germline V gene data show CDR1 as SGHRS and CDR2 as YFSETQ. Trimming pared 0 bases from V and 2 bases from J, leaving 8 bases between. The repertoire was sequenced with immunoSEQ multiplex PCR; TCRdb's copy has only in-frame clones and lacks some. The data show roughly 120,000 clones, with roughly 85% seen just once and more than 15% held by the top ten. This clone turned up a few times. The TCR was taken from an elderly woman with active or convalescent COVID-19. The sample consisted of peripheral blood. The rearrangement joins TRBV5-1 to TRBJ1-2; D is unclear. CDR3 DNA: TGCGCCAGCAGCTTGGAATCCCCGAACTATGGCTACACCTTC. It is translated as CASSLESPNYGYTF. The full variable domain, completed using reference TRBV5-1 and TRBJ1-2, is KAGVTQTPRYLIKTRGQQVTLSCSPISGHRSVSWYQQTPGQGLQFLFEYFSETQRNKGNFPGRFSGRQFSNSRSEMNVSTLELGDSALYLCASSLESPNYGYTFGSGTRLTVV.